A single sample is the source of the 13 T cell receptor beta chains below, sequenced in a study of CD8 T cells in Susac syndrome. A quantity of about 0.5 to 1 ug RNA underwent reverse transcription using random hexamers. TCRdb used MiXCR to reprocess the immunoSEQ multiplex PCR reads, holding one entry per CDR3 protein. The sample contains about 150,000 distinct CDR3 sequences, roughly 95% of which appear only once. The sample was CD4+ T cells from PBMCs. Receptors were obtained from a human donor with Susac syndrome.

CDR3 region: CASSPTERGQETQYF. The DNA of the CDR3 is TGTGCCAGCTCCCCGACGGAGCGGGGCCAAGAGACCCAGTACTTC. This chain connects TRBV18 to TRBJ2-5; 7 bases line up with TRBD2. With 6 bases clipped from V and 1 base from J, the junction kept 8 bases outside the gene matches. The CDR3 is 15 residues long. Germline CDR1 reads KGHSH; CDR2 reads LQKENI. The variable domain in full, completed from reference TRBV18 and TRBJ2-5, reads NAGVMQNPRHLVRRRGQEARLRCSPMKGHSHVYWYRQLPEEGLKFMVYLQKENIIDESGMPKERFSAEFPKEGPSILRIQQVVRGDSAAYFCASSPTERGQETQYFGPGTRLLVL.

This clonotype has a single count. The rearrangement joins TRBV9 to TRBJ1-6; the D is unclear. CDR3 length equals 14 residues. Trimming removed 0 bases from V and 10 bases from J, with 11 bases in between. The germline gives CDR1 SGDLS, CDR2 YYNGEE. Here the CDR3 DNA reads TGTGCCAGCAGCGTAGTCGGGGTGGACTCACCCCTCCACTTT. This encodes CASSVVGVDSPLHF. The full variable domain, its missing parts supplied by reference TRBV9 and TRBJ1-6, is DSGVTQTPKHLITATGQRVTLRCSPRSGDLSVYWYQQSLDQGLQFLIQYYNGEERAKGNILERFSAQQFPDLHSELNLSSLELGDSALYFCASSVVGVDSPLHFGNGTRLTVT.

The CDR3 coding sequence is TGTGCCAGCACCAAAGCGGAGGTGCAGTTCTTC. It codes for CASTKAEVQFF. This chain links TRBV6-5 with TRBJ2-1, with a possible D match to TRBD2 (5 bases). V was cut by 7 bases and J by 12 bases, with 13 bases left in between. Germline CDR1 MNHEY, CDR2 SVGAGI. The CDR3 runs to 11 residues.

CDR3 nucleotide sequence: TGTGCCAGCAGTTTAGCAGGGGGCAACTATGGCTACACCTTC. It yields the protein CASSLAGGNYGYTF. The chain employs TRBV12-3 or TRBV12-4 and TRBJ1-2; 7 bases agree with TRBD1. With V trimmed by 0 bases and J by 2 bases, 0 bases remained unmatched. This CDR3 region has 14 residues.

The chain joins TRBV20-1 to TRBJ2-5, with D possibly TRBD1 on 6 matching bases. The germline V gene has CDR1 DFQATT and CDR2 SNEGSKA (reference sequence). The CDR3 has 15 amino acids. V shed 5 bases and J shed 0 bases, with 16 bases lying between them. CDR3: CSAFRDTAYQETQYF. DNA of the CDR3: TGCAGTGCTTTCCGGGACACCGCGTACCAAGAGACCCAGTACTTC.

The chain combines TRBV29-1 with TRBJ1-1, with 7 nucleotides matching TRBD1. The junction had 2 bases not matched to a gene; V was cut back by 6 bases and J by 4 bases. The CDR3 spans 11 residues. From germline, CDR1 is SQVTM and CDR2 ANQGSEA. The CDR3 sequence is CSVRGLTEAFF. The CDR3 DNA sequence: TGCAGCGTAAGGGGGCTCACTGAAGCTTTCTTT.

This clonotype was observed a single time. V and J are TRBV6-5 and TRBJ1-1, with D uncertain. CDR1 and CDR2 from the germline V gene are MNHEY and SVGAGI. Trimming removed 8 bases from V and 1 base from J, with 11 bases in between. The length of the CDR3 is 13 residues. Here the CDR3 reads CASGPGGNTEAFF. CDR3 nucleotide sequence: TGTGCCAGCGGCCCTGGAGGGAACACTGAAGCTTTCTTT.

The genes are TRBV21-1 and TRBJ1-2. TRBV21-1 is described as a pseudogene. The CDR3 has 14 residues. The chain's CDR3 is CASSKEGLLYGYTF. CDR3 nucleotides: TGTGCCAGCAGCAAAGAGGGACTGCTCTATGGCTACACCTTC.

Only one count was recorded for this clonotype. The V and J genes are TRBV20-1 and TRBJ2-7; D gene unclear. This CDR3 region has 11 residues. Trimming shortened V by 5 bases and J by 6 bases, and 11 bases separated the two germline ends. Germline assignment: CDR1 DFQATT and CDR2 SNEGSKA (reference sequence). The CDR3 DNA sequence: TGCAGTGCTCCCGGGCCAAGCGAGCAGTACTTC. Its protein is CSAPGPSEQYF.

This clonotype was picked up one time. The gene calls are TRBV7-9 and TRBJ1-5; the match to TRBD1 covers 8 bases. The CDR3 extends over 16 amino acids. J gave up 7 bases and V 2 bases, and 10 bases lay outside the gene matches. The germline CDR1 and CDR2 sequences are SEHNR and FQNEAQ (reference sequence). CDR3 loop: CASSLSTGQGEQPQHF. The CDR3 DNA follows: TGTGCCAGCAGCTTATCAACCGGACAGGGTGAGCAGCCCCAGCATTTT. Based on the CDR3 plus reference TRBV7-9 and TRBJ1-5, the full variable domain is DTGVSQNPRHKITKRGQNVTFRCDPISEHNRLYWYRQTLGQGPEFLTYFQNEAQLEKSRLLSDRFSAERPKGSFSTLEIQRTEQGDSAMYLCASSLSTGQGEQPQHFGDGTRLSIL.

The chain is built from TRBV6-5 and TRBJ2-5; no firm D call. Trimming shortened V by 7 bases and J by 4 bases, and 16 bases separated the two germline ends. The CDR3 has 14 amino acids. Looked up from germline, CDR1 is MNHEY and CDR2 is SVGAGI. The CDR3 protein is CASNQNGLLETQYF. The CDR3 DNA follows: TGTGCCAGCAATCAAAATGGCCTGTTAGAGACCCAGTACTTC.

This rearrangement joins TRBV11-2 to TRBJ2-7; D tentatively fits TRBD1 or TRBD2 (5 bases each). Germline CDR1 SGHAT, CDR2 FQNNGV. The CDR3 is 15 residues long. The V and J ends lost 8 bases and 6 bases respectively, with 23 bases between them. CDR3 in amino acids: CASGSLRQGIGEQYF. The DNA of the CDR3 is TGTGCCAGCGGGAGCTTGCGTCAGGGCATAGGCGAGCAGTACTTC.

This clonotype appeared a single time. The J gene is TRBJ2-6, the V gene TRBV29-1; D unresolved. In germline, CDR1 is SQVTM, CDR2 ANQGSEA. V lost 8 bases and J lost 0, with 5 bases in between. The CDR3 consists of 12 residues. The CDR3 sequence: CSFSSGANVLTF. The CDR3 DNA follows: TGCAGCTTCAGCTCTGGGGCCAACGTCCTGACTTTC.